These 20 T cell receptor beta chains were all obtained from the same sample, sequenced in a study of Tregs in tolerant kidney transplant recipients. Repertoires were generated with immunoSEQ multiplex PCR, while TCRdb's copy carries only in-frame clones and drops some. This table holds about 240,000 clones, roughly four fifths found once. Sequencing was carried out using CD4+ T cells from blood. Source of these receptors: a human donor in good health.

This rearrangement joins TRBV11-2 to TRBJ2-5; perhaps TRBD1 as D (7 bases). Germline loops: CDR1 SGHAT, CDR2 FQNNGV. CDR3 length: 16 residues. The ends were cut back, 5 bases at V and 5 bases at J, with 21 bases in the middle. CDR3 sequence (DNA): TGTGCCAGCAGCCGCCAGGGGGGCAGCTTTTTGGAGACCCAGTACTTC. It yields the protein CASSRQGGSFLETQYF.

This clone was counted once. The chain combines TRBV11-2 with TRBJ1-5; D gene ambiguous. V lost 3 bases and J lost 9, with 15 bases in between. From germline, CDR1 is SGHAT and CDR2 FQNNGV. This CDR3 contains 14 residues. CDR3 DNA sequence: TGTGCCAGCAGCTTCCGGGCTACCGATGGGCCCCAGCATTTT. Protein product: CASSFRATDGPQHF.

The chain recombines TRBV30 with TRBJ1-1, with 7 bases that match TRBD1. The CDR3 is 14 residues long. CDR1 and CDR2 from the germline V gene are GTSNPN and SVGIG (reference sequence). J was trimmed by 0 bases and V by 6 bases; bases with no gene match: 7. CDR3 sequence reads: CACGTDTMNTEAFF. The DNA for the CDR3 is TGTGCCTGTGGGACAGACACGATGAACACTGAAGCTTTCTTT.

This chain connects TRBV5-1 to TRBJ2-3, with TRBD2 as a possible D gene (6 bases). The ends were cut back, 4 bases at V and 2 bases at J, with 17 bases in the middle. Germline V gene sequence: CDR1 SGHRS, CDR2 YFSETQ. CDR3 length equals 16 residues. CDR3 nucleotides: TGCGCCAGCAGCCGAGCCGAGGACTACTTCACAGATACGCAGTATTTT. Translated, it gives CASSRAEDYFTDTQYF.

The chain joins TRBV30 to TRBJ1-1; D possibly corresponds to TRBD1 (5 bases). The CDR3 runs to 18 residues. Trimming stripped 0 bases from V and 1 base from J, with 21 bases between. Per the germline V gene, CDR1 is GTSNPN and CDR2 is SVGIG (reference sequence). The CDR3 DNA follows: TGTGCCTGGAGTGTCGGCCGGAGGATGGGACTTAGGAACACTGAAGCTTTCTTT. It is translated as CAWSVGRRMGLRNTEAFF.

V and J are TRBV7-6 and TRBJ1-1; D is ambiguous. This CDR3 has 13 residues. The ends were cut back, 4 bases at V and 0 bases at J, with 6 bases in the middle. Per the germline V gene, CDR1 is SGHVS and CDR2 is FNYEAQ. The chain's CDR3 is CASSSTLNTEAFF. Written as DNA, the CDR3 is TGTGCCAGCAGCTCGACATTGAACACTGAAGCTTTCTTT. The whole variable domain, filled in from reference TRBV7-6 and TRBJ1-1, reads GAGVSQSPRYKVTKRGQDVALRCDPISGHVSLYWYRQALGQGPEFLTYFNYEAQQDKSGLPNDRFSAERPEGSISTLTIQRTEQRDSAMYRCASSSTLNTEAFFGQGTRLTVV.

CDR3 loop: CASSATPESSYNEQFF. DNA for the CDR3: TGCGCCAGCAGCGCGACCCCGGAGAGCTCCTACAATGAGCAGTTCTTC. The gene calls are TRBV5-1 and TRBJ2-1; D gene uncertain. CDR1 and CDR2 from the germline V gene are SGHRS and YFSETQ. The CDR3 is made up of 16 amino acids. Trimming cost V 4 bases and J 0 bases, with 14 bases left between them.

The CDR3 nucleotides read TGTGCCAGCAGCCAGGGACAGGGGGCCGAAAAACTGTTTTTT. It translates to CASSQGQGAEKLFF. The chain couples TRBV5-4 to TRBJ1-4; 12 nucleotides line up with TRBD1. The CDR3 consists of 14 residues. With 4 bases clipped from V and 8 bases from J, the junction kept 3 bases outside the gene matches. The germline V gene has CDR1 SGHNT and CDR2 YYREEE (reference sequence).

The sample holds a few counts of this clone. CDR3 sequence: CASSRQGAHNQPQHF. CDR3 nucleotides: TGTGCCAGCAGCCGACAGGGGGCTCACAATCAGCCCCAGCATTTT. This chain uses TRBV7-9 with TRBJ1-5; 10 bases are a match to TRBD1. The ends lost 5 bases at V and 3 bases at J; junction bases unmatched: 4. The germline V gene has CDR1 SEHNR and CDR2 FQNEAQ (reference sequence). CDR3 size: 15 residues.

This chain connects TRBV7-2 to TRBJ2-4, with TRBD1 identical over 8 bases. Looked up from germline, CDR1 is SGHTA and CDR2 is FQGNSA. This CDR3 region has 17 residues. Trimming took 0 bases from V and 1 from J; bases not matched to a gene: 5. CDR3 sequence (DNA): TGTGCCAGCAGCTTAGCTCGGCAGGGGGCTGCCAAAAACATTCAGTACTTC. Amino acids: CASSLARQGAAKNIQYF.

The gene calls are TRBV14 and TRBJ2-3, with TRBD2 matching over 10 bases. The V gene's germline CDR1 is SGHDN and CDR2 FVKESK. V gave up 1 base and J gave up 1 base; unmatched junction bases: 2. The CDR3 has 16 residues. CDR3 sequence reads: CASSQVTSGGTDTQYF. Here the CDR3 DNA reads TGTGCCAGCAGCCAAGTTACTAGCGGGGGCACAGATACGCAGTATTTT.

As regards this clone: Other nucleotide sequences in the sample specify the same CDR3. The chain uses TRBV18 and TRBJ2-3; D gene uncertain. Germline V gives CDR1 KGHSH, CDR2 LQKENI. The V gene lost 3 bases and the J gene lost 2 bases, with 6 bases spanning the gap. This CDR3 has 13 amino acids. The CDR3 sequence is CASSPPATDTQYF. For the CDR3, the DNA is TGTGCCAGCTCACCTCCGGCCACAGATACGCAGTATTTT.

This clone turned up a few times. The rearrangement uses TRBV5-1 and TRBJ2-7; no definite D call. V was pared by 0 bases and J by 6 bases, with 10 bases between. Germline CDR1 reads SGHRS; CDR2 reads YFSETQ. The CDR3 extends over 13 amino acids. CDR3 coding DNA: TGCGCCAGCAGCTTGGGGATCGGCACCGAGCAGTACTTC. Translating gives CASSLGIGTEQYF.

The J gene is TRBJ2-3, the V gene TRBV6-1, with 10 bases lining up with TRBD2. The J segment lost 9 bases and the V segment lost 7 bases, leaving 4 bases of the junction unmatched. CDR1 MNHNS and CDR2 SASEGT come from the germline V gene. The CDR3 has 12 residues. The CDR3 here is CASKASGRTQYF. The DNA of the CDR3 is TGTGCCAGCAAGGCTAGCGGGAGAACGCAGTATTTT.

The rearrangement links TRBV29-1 to TRBJ1-2; unclear D gene. The germline V gene has CDR1 SQVTM and CDR2 ANQGSEA. This CDR3 has 14 residues. The V end lost 4 bases, the J end lost 3 bases, and 15 bases lay between the germline ends. The CDR3 DNA reads as TGCAGCGTTGGCGCGAGCAGCGAGCACTATGGCTACACCTTC. Translating gives CSVGASSEHYGYTF.

This clone was found once. CDR3: CASSYRRGGGNEQFF. The DNA of the CDR3 is TGTGCCAGCAGTTACAGGCGTGGCGGGGGCAATGAGCAGTTCTTC. The rearrangement uses TRBV6-5 and TRBJ2-1; 7 nucleotides align to TRBD2. V gave up 2 bases and J gave up 6 bases; unmatched junction bases: 7. The length of the CDR3 is 15 residues. The germline CDR1 and CDR2 sequences are MNHEY and SVGAGI.

This clone was picked up a small number of times. The rearrangement uses TRBV6-1 and TRBJ2-4, with 8 bases that match TRBD1. V gave up 4 bases and J gave up 15 bases; unmatched junction bases: 11. CDR3 length equals 13 residues. Per germline, CDR1 MNHNS and CDR2 SASEGT. The CDR3 coding sequence is TGTGCCAGCAGTGCCTCATTTACAGGGGGAAGGTACTTC. Translated, it gives CASSASFTGGRYF.

As to this clone: Other DNA variants within this sample encode the same CDR3. This chain joins TRBV7-2 and TRBJ1-1, with D possibly being TRBD1 (5 bases). CDR3 length: 14 amino acids. V was pared by 2 bases and J by 1 base, with 8 bases between. From germline, CDR1 is SGHTA and CDR2 FQGNSA. The CDR3 DNA reads TGTGCCAGCAGCTTACAGGGTAGGAACACTGAAGCTTTCTTT. It translates to CASSLQGRNTEAFF.

The CDR3 spells CASSLVAGLNTGELFF. The CDR3 DNA sequence: TGCGCCAGCAGCTTGGTTGCAGGGCTGAACACCGGGGAGCTGTTTTTT. V gene TRBV5-1 combines with J gene TRBJ2-2; perhaps TRBD1 as D (5 bases). The CDR3 has 16 amino acids. Trimming removed 0 bases from V and 1 base from J, with 10 bases in between. CDR1 and CDR2 from the germline V gene are SGHRS and YFSETQ.

This clone was seen only once. The chain recombines TRBV29-1 with TRBJ1-1, with D perhaps TRBD1 (5 bases). Germline values: CDR1 SQVTM, CDR2 ANQGSEA. The CDR3 contains 13 residues. Trimming removed 6 bases from V and 1 base from J, with 12 bases in between. The CDR3 region has the DNA TGCAGCGTGGCCGGGACCTCGAACACTGAAGCTTTCTTT. Translation gives CSVAGTSNTEAFF.